The clone carrying this T cell receptor (beta chain) was seen at least ten times. The CDR3 has 12 amino acids. V lost 5 bases, J lost 7 bases, and 9 bases lay in between. Germline-derived CDR1 and CDR2 are SGHTA and FQGNSA. TCRdb redid the calling of the 5' RACE reads with MiXCR, one entry per CDR3 protein. The sample consists of tens of thousands of distinct CDR3 sequences, roughly 31% of them appearing once. The gene calls are TRBV7-2 and TRBJ2-1, with D perhaps matching TRBD1 (5 bases). The clonotype comes from a female donor with breast cancer. The sequenced sample was tumor-infiltrating memory CD4+ T cells sorted from the breast tumor. Subset of the sample: memory CD4+ T cells, CD4+CD45RO+CD25-. The CDR3 DNA reads as TGTGCCAGCAGCCCTCACAGGAATGAGCAGTTCTTC. This sequence encodes CASSPHRNEQFF.